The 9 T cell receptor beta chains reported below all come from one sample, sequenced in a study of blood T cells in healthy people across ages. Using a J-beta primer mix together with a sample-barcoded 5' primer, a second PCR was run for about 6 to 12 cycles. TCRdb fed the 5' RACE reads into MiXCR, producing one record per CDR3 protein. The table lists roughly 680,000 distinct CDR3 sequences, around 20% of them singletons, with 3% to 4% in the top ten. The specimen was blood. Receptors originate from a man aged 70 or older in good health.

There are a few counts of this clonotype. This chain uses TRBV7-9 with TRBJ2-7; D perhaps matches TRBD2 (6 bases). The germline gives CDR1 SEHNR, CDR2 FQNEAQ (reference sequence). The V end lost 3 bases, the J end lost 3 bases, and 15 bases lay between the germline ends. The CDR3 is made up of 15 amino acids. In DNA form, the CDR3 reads TGTGCCAGCAGCTTGCCGGCGGCGGGAAGCTACGAGCAGTACTTC. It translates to CASSLPAAGSYEQYF.

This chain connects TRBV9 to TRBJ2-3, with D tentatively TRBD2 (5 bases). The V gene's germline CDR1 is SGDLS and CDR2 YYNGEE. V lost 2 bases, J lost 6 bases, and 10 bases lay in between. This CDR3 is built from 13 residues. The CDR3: CASSVSVQDTQYF. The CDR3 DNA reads TGTGCCAGCAGCGTTAGCGTTCAGGATACGCAGTATTTT. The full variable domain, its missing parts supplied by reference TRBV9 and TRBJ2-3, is DSGVTQTPKHLITATGQRVTLRCSPRSGDLSVYWYQQSLDQGLQFLIQYYNGEERAKGNILERFSAQQFPDLHSELNLSSLELGDSALYFCASSVSVQDTQYFGPGTRLTVL.

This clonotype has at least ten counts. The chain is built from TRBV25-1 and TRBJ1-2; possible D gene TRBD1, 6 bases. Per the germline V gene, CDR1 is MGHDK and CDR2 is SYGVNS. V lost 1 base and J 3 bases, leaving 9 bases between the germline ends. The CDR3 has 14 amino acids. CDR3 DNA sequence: TGTGCCAGCAGTGAATTGGGGGCAGACTATGGCTACACCTTC. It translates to CASSELGADYGYTF.

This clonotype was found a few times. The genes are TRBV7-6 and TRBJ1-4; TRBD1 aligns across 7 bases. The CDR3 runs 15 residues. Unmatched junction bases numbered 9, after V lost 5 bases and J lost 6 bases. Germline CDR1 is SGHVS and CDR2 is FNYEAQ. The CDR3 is CASSQGGQRHEKLFF. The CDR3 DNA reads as TGTGCCAGCAGCCAGGGGGGTCAGCGGCATGAAAAACTGTTTTTT.

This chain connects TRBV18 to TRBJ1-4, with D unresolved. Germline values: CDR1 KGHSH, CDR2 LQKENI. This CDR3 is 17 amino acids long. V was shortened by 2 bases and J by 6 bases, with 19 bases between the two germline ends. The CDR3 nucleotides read TGTGCCAGCTCACCAAGCGCCCCAACGGGGTTGGATGAAAAACTGTTTTTT. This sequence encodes CASSPSAPTGLDEKLFF.

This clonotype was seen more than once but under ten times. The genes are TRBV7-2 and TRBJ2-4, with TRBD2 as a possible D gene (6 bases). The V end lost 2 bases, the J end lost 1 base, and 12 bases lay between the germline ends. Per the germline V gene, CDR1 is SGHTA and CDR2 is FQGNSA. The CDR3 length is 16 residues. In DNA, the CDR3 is TGTGCCAGCAGCTTAAAACCCGGAGGGGCCAAAAACATTCAGTACTTC. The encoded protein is CASSLKPGGAKNIQYF. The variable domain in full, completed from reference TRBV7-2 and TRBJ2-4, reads GAGVSQSPSNKVTEKGKDVELRCDPISGHTALYWYRQSLGQGLEFLIYFQGNSAPDKSGLPSDRFSAERTGGSVSTLTIQRTQQEDSAVYLCASSLKPGGAKNIQYFGAGTRLSVL.

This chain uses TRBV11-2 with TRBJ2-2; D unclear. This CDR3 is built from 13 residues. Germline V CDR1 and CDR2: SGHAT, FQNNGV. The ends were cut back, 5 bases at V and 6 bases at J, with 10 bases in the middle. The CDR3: CASSPTLSGELFF. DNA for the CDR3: TGTGCCAGCAGCCCGACCCTCTCCGGGGAGCTGTTTTTT.

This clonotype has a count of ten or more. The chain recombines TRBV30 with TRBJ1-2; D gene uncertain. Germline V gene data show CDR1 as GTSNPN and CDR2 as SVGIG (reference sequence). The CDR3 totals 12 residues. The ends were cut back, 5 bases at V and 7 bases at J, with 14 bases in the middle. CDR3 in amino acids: CAWREDEPGYTF. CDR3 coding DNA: TGTGCCTGGCGTGAGGATGAGCCTGGCTACACCTTC.

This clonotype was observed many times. The DNA for the CDR3 is TGTGCCAGCAGCCAAGGGGAAGCGGGAGGGTGGTTCTTC. Encoded protein: CASSQGEAGGWFF. The J gene is TRBJ2-1, the V gene TRBV4-2; 10 bases match TRBD2. Germline assignment: CDR1 LGHNA and CDR2 YNFKEQ. The CDR3 length is 13 residues. The J segment lost 15 bases and the V segment lost 1 base, leaving 6 bases of the junction unmatched.